This is a list of T cell receptor beta chains from one sample in a study of blood T cell repertoires in COVID-19. Sequenced by immunoSEQ multiplex PCR; TCRdb stores in-frame clones only, minus some. The data contain approximately 210,000 clones, more than 85% of them singletons. The sample consisted of peripheral blood. These receptors were taken from a man aged 40-55 years with acute or convalescent COVID-19. The CDR3 runs from the conserved cysteine through the conserved F or W. D genes are given only for firm matches. Part of the rows lack a size; the others show once, few, many or a class for expanded clones.

V gene,D gene,J gene,clone size,CDR3 protein,CDR3 DNA
TRBV7-9,NA,TRBJ2-1,NA,CASSVNGQYNEQFF,TGTGCCAGCAGCGTGAATGGACAATACAATGAGCAGTTCTTC
TRBV10-3,TRBD1,TRBJ1-3,NA,CAISTGGAGNTIYF,TGTGCCATCAGTACAGGGGGAGCTGGAAACACCATATATTTT
TRBV5-4,NA,TRBJ2-5,NA,CASSSGYQETQYF,TGTGCCAGCAGCTCGGGATACCAAGAGACCCAGTACTTC
TRBV4-1,NA,TRBJ1-1,NA,CASSQPRNTEAFF,TGCGCCAGCAGCCAACCCAGGAACACTGAAGCTTTCTTT
TRBV18,TRBD2,TRBJ2-7,NA,CASSPRSGAYEQYF,TGTGCCAGCTCACCTAGGAGCGGGGCCTACGAGCAGTACTTC
TRBV30,TRBD2,TRBJ2-7,NA,CAWRGLGGYSYEQYF,TGTGCCTGGAGGGGACTCGGGGGGTACTCCTACGAGCAGTACTTC
TRBV29-1,TRBD1,TRBJ2-7,NA,CSVGIQGTSYEQYF,TGCAGCGTCGGGATACAGGGGACCTCCTACGAGCAGTACTTC
TRBV18,TRBD1,TRBJ2-2,NA,CASSPEDRTRTGELFF,TGTGCCAGCTCACCCGAGGACAGGACCCGCACCGGGGAGCTGTTTTTT
TRBV6-5,NA,TRBJ2-3,NA,CASKGAGTGADTQYF,TGTGCCAGCAAGGGTGCAGGGACGGGGGCAGATACGCAGTATTTT
TRBV29-1,NA,TRBJ2-7,NA,CSVEDGSGSYEQYF,TGCAGCGTTGAAGATGGATCGGGCTCCTACGAGCAGTACTTC
TRBV4-3,TRBD1,TRBJ1-1,NA,CASSPEGQGALATEAFF,TGCGCCAGCAGCCCAGAAGGACAGGGGGCGTTAGCCACTGAAGCTTTCTTT
TRBV19,NA,TRBJ2-7,NA,CASSSLPNYEQYF,TGTGCCAGTAGTTCGCTCCCTAACTACGAGCAGTACTTC
TRBV30,NA,TRBJ2-7,NA,CAWSVGEKQYF,TGTGCCTGGAGTGTAGGGGAAAAGCAGTACTTC
TRBV12-3/TRBV12-4,NA,TRBJ2-3,NA,CASRLGPTDTQYF,TGTGCCAGCAGGCTCGGTCCGACAGATACGCAGTATTTT
TRBV9,NA,TRBJ2-7,NA,CASSVGLSYEQYF,TGTGCCAGCAGCGTAGGGCTCTCCTACGAGCAGTACTTC
TRBV6-2/TRBV6-3,TRBD2,TRBJ2-5,NA,CASSYSMAGGSETQYF,TGTGCCAGCAGTTACTCGATGGCGGGGGGATCGGAGACCCAGTACTTC
TRBV2,TRBD2,TRBJ2-3,many,CASWSWASGGDTQYF,TGTGCCAGCTGGAGTTGGGCTAGCGGGGGTGATACGCAGTATTTT
TRBV3-1/TRBV3-2,TRBD1,TRBJ1-1,once,CASSQEGQGDAEAFF,TGTGCCAGCAGCCAAGAGGGACAGGGAGACGCTGAAGCTTTCTTT
TRBV4-1,NA,TRBJ2-1,NA,CASSQENREPYNEQFF,TGCGCCAGCAGCCAAGAAAACAGGGAGCCCTACAATGAGCAGTTCTTC
TRBV10-3,NA,TRBJ2-7,NA,CAISEGPGSYEQYF,TGTGCCATCAGTGAAGGTCCAGGCTCCTACGAGCAGTACTTC
TRBV28,TRBD1,TRBJ2-1,NA,CASLDRGKNEQFF,TGTGCCAGCCTGGACAGGGGGAAGAATGAGCAGTTCTTC
TRBV13,NA,TRBJ1-1,NA,CASSFEGDWANTEAFF,TGTGCCAGCAGCTTTGAAGGGGATTGGGCGAACACTGAAGCTTTCTTT
TRBV28,TRBD1,TRBJ1-5,NA,CASSRRQGADQPQHF,TGTGCCAGCAGTCGGAGACAGGGGGCGGATCAGCCCCAGCATTTT
TRBV19,TRBD2,TRBJ2-2,NA,CAKPPQQTSGRAHGELFF,TGTGCCAAACCACCCCAGCAAACTAGCGGGAGGGCCCACGGGGAGCTGTTTTTT
TRBV11-2,NA,TRBJ2-3,NA,CASSLLHGATDTQYF,TGTGCCAGCAGCCTTTTACACGGAGCCACAGATACGCAGTATTTT
TRBV2,NA,TRBJ2-1,NA,CASSPQTTGSYNEQFF,TGTGCCAGCAGTCCACAGACAACCGGCTCCTACAATGAGCAGTTCTTC
TRBV10-3,TRBD1,TRBJ1-2,NA,CAISVEGQGARGYTF,TGTGCCATCAGTGTGGAAGGGCAGGGGGCTCGGGGCTACACCTTC
TRBV18,NA,TRBJ2-7,NA,CASSPGSGHSYEQYF,TGTGCCAGCTCACCCGGTTCGGGACATAGCTACGAGCAGTACTTC